This record looks at one TCR beta chain sequence and its context. Its matching antigen is unknown. The data derive from a study of blood T cells in healthy people across ages. Sample donors were healthy Caucasian individuals that came from Russia, aged about 6 to 100. Each sample gave at least 6.5 million isolated PBMCs. Through a sample-barcoded 5' primer and a J-beta primer mix, a second PCR was run for roughly 7 to 11 cycles. TCRdb ran MiXCR on the 5' RACE reads and lists one entry per CDR3 protein. This table holds some 670,000 distinct CDR3 sequences, approximately 52% found once. The CDR3 extends over 17 amino acids. Trimming took off 5 bases at V and 8 bases at J, with 25 bases between the two ends. Germline loops: CDR1 SGHVS, CDR2 FQNEAQ. Overall study results and limits: As age increased, TCR beta diversity per million T cells fell in a roughly linear fashion.

This clonotype was obtained from an elderly woman in good health. The chain is built from TRBV7-8 and TRBJ2-1; D is uncertain. Specimen: blood. The CDR3 nucleotides are TGTGCCAGCAGCCAGTATTACGGTGAAACCGACCTCGATGAGCAGTTCTTC. Protein: CASSQYYGETDLDEQFF.